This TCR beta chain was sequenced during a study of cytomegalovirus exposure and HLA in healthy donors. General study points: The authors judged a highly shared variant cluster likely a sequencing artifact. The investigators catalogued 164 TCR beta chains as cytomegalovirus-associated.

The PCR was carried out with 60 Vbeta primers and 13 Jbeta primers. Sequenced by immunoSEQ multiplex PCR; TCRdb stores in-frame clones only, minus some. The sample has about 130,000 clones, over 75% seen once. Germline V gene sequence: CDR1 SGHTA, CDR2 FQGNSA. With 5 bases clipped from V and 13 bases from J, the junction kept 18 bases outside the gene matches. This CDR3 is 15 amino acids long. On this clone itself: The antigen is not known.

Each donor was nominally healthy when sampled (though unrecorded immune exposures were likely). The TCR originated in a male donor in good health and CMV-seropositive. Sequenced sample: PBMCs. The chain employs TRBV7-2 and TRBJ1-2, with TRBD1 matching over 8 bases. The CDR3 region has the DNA TGTGCCAGCAGCCCAACCCCCGGGACAGGTATGACGAGCACCTTC. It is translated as CASSPTPGTGMTSTF.